The next 9 T cell receptor beta chains were all read from a single sample in a study of CD8 T cells in Susac syndrome. It was with random hexamers that about 0.45 to 1 ug RNA was reverse transcribed. TCRdb called the immunoSEQ multiplex PCR reads again in MiXCR, with one record for every CDR3 protein. The sample holds around 280,000 distinct CDR3 sequences, 92% seen once. The sequencing input was CD4+ T cells from PBMCs. The receptors stem from a human donor with multiple sclerosis.

CDR3 nucleotides: TGTGCCACCAGTGATACTACCACAGATACGCAGTATTTT. This translates into CATSDTTTDTQYF. The chain uses TRBV24-1 and TRBJ2-3; D unclear. Germline CDR1 and CDR2: KGHDR and SFDVKD. Trimming removed 3 bases from V and 2 bases from J, with 5 bases in between. The CDR3 is made up of 13 amino acids.

V usage is TRBV7-9 and J usage is TRBJ2-3; weak D call: TRBD1 (6 bases). With 3 bases removed from V and 5 bases from J, the gap between germline ends came to 15 bases. The CDR3 extends over 15 amino acids. Germline V gene data show CDR1 as SEHNR and CDR2 as FQNEAQ (reference sequence). The CDR3 loop reads CASSLYAGALDTQYF. CDR3 nucleotide sequence: TGTGCCAGCAGCTTGTACGCAGGGGCTCTAGATACGCAGTATTTT.

The rearrangement joins TRBV19 to TRBJ2-5; the D gene is possibly TRBD2 (6 bases). This CDR3 is 13 amino acids long. V lost 4 bases and J 5 bases, leaving 11 bases between the germline ends. Germline V lookup: CDR1 LNHDA, CDR2 SQIVND (reference sequence). The CDR3 nucleotides read TGTGCCAGTAGTACGGGACTGGGGGAGACCCAGTACTTC. This encodes CASSTGLGETQYF. The variable domain in full, completed from reference TRBV19 and TRBJ2-5, reads DGGITQSPKYLFRKEGQNVTLSCEQNLNHDAMYWYRQDPGQGLRLIYYSQIVNDFQKGDIAEGYSVSREKKESFPLTVTSAQKNPTAFYLCASSTGLGETQYFGPGTRLLVL.

The chain has TRBV7-8 and TRBJ2-2; D is perhaps TRBD1 (5 bases). The V gene lost 7 bases and the J gene lost 5 bases, with 32 bases spanning the gap. This CDR3 has 20 amino acids. The germline V gene has CDR1 SGHVS and CDR2 FQNEAQ. CDR3 nucleotides: TGTGCCAGCATCCCTTACCCCCCCTACAAGTACCAGGGTATGACCGGGGAGCTGTTTTTT. Its translation: CASIPYPPYKYQGMTGELFF.

The rearrangement uses TRBV14 and TRBJ2-7; D is perhaps TRBD2 (5 bases). Trimming removed 4 bases from V and 3 bases from J, with 10 bases in between. There are 13 residues in the CDR3. Germline CDR1 is SGHDN and CDR2 is FVKESK. The CDR3 nucleotides read TGTGCCAGCAGCCCGGGGTGGAGCTACGAGCAGTACTTC. This codes for CASSPGWSYEQYF.

This rearrangement joins TRBV27 to TRBJ2-1; TRBD2 agrees at 7 bases. This CDR3 is built from 14 residues. V shed 8 bases and J 7 bases; nucleotides not matched to a gene: 11. Germline-derived CDR1 and CDR2 are MNHEY and SMNVEV (reference sequence). Here the CDR3 DNA reads TGTGCCAGCTGTGAGCGGGGCCGTGGGAATGAGCAGTTCTTC. This translates into CASCERGRGNEQFF.

V is TRBV6-2 or TRBV6-3 and J is TRBJ2-1; a possible D gene is TRBD2 (7 bases). The length of the CDR3 is 13 residues. The V end lost 6 bases, the J end lost 9 bases, and 15 bases lay between the germline ends. The V gene's germline CDR1 is MNHEY and CDR2 SVGEGT. As DNA, the CDR3 is TGTGCCAGCAGCCGAGCAGGGGAGGGTGAGCAGTTCTTC. It encodes CASSRAGEGEQFF.

The V call is TRBV29-1, the J call TRBJ1-2; D unclear. Trimming took off 4 bases at V and 6 bases at J, with 15 bases between the two ends. The CDR3 is 13 residues long. The germline V gene has CDR1 SQVTM and CDR2 ANQGSEA. The DNA for the CDR3 is TGCAGCGTTGGGGGTGGTAGCTACCATGGCTACACCTTC. Translated, it gives CSVGGGSYHGYTF. Full variable domain (outside the CDR3, taken from reference TRBV29-1 and TRBJ1-2): SAVISQKPSRDICQRGTSLTIQCQVDSQVTMMFWYRQQPGQSLTLIATANQGSEATYESGFVIDKFPISRPNLTFSTLTVSNMSPEDSSIYLCSVGGGSYHGYTFGSGTRLTVV.

The chain couples TRBV30 to TRBJ2-1; 12 nucleotides align to TRBD2. Germline-derived CDR1 and CDR2 are GTSNPN and SVGIG (reference sequence). With V trimmed by 5 bases and J by 0 bases, 14 bases remained unmatched. The CDR3 runs 19 residues. The CDR3 nucleotides are TGTGCCTGGGGGGTGGGCCGCGGACTAGCGGGGAGCTCCTACAATGAGCAGTTCTTC. It encodes CAWGVGRGLAGSSYNEQFF.